This entry lists 18 T cell receptor beta chains sequenced from one sample in a study of T cell changes during pregnancy in multiple sclerosis. Sequenced by immunoSEQ multiplex PCR; TCRdb stores in-frame clones only, minus some. The sample lists 60,000 to 75,000 clones, 92% occurring once. The sample here was peripheral blood, taken in the second trimester of pregnancy. The receptors were sampled from a female donor in good health, enrolled as a control in a pregnancy study.

This rearrangement joins TRBV2 to TRBJ2-3, with 9 bases identical to TRBD1. Trimming removed 1 base from V and 0 bases from J; junction bases left unmatched: 2. The CDR3 sequence is 16 residues long. Germline values: CDR1 SNHLY, CDR2 FYNNEI. The CDR3 DNA follows: TGTGCCAGCAGTGAAGAGACAGGGGGGAGCACAGATACGCAGTATTTT. Translating gives CASSEETGGSTDTQYF.

The sample holds a few counts of this clone. This sequence joins TRBV5-4 and TRBJ2-2; tentative D call: TRBD2 (6 bases). CDR3 length equals 13 residues. Trimming removed 4 bases from V and 6 bases from J, with 10 bases in between. Germline V gene sequence: CDR1 SGHNT, CDR2 YYREEE (reference sequence). The CDR3 loop is CASSTREPGELFF. CDR3 coding DNA: TGTGCCAGCAGCACTCGGGAGCCCGGGGAGCTGTTTTTT.

The rearrangement uses TRBV27 and TRBJ2-7; possibly TRBD2 for D (5 bases). This CDR3 has 15 amino acids. V was cut by 0 bases and J by 1 base, with 10 bases left in between. CDR1 and CDR2 (germline): MNHEY, SMNVEV (reference sequence). The CDR3 nucleotides are TGTGCCAGCAGTTTATCGGTCGGGAATTCCTACGAGCAGTACTTC. Translating gives CASSLSVGNSYEQYF.

The J gene is TRBJ2-1, the V gene TRBV27; the match to TRBD2 covers 9 bases. Germline CDR1 MNHEY, CDR2 SMNVEV (reference sequence). The length of the CDR3 is 14 residues. Losses at the gene ends were 5 bases for V and 7 bases for J; bases not matched to a gene: 6. DNA of the CDR3: TGTGCCAGCAGTCCCGGGACTAGCTTTAATGAGCAGTTCTTC. Its translation: CASSPGTSFNEQFF.

This chain links TRBV2 with TRBJ1-2; D remains unclear. V was cut by 3 bases and J by 0 bases, with 5 bases left in between. CDR1 SNHLY and CDR2 FYNNEI come from the germline V gene. The CDR3 is made up of 13 amino acids. CDR3 protein: CASSEGTNYGYTF. The CDR3 DNA is TGTGCCAGCAGTGAGGGCACTAACTATGGCTACACCTTC.

This chain connects TRBV7-2 to TRBJ2-7; 10 bases are shared with TRBD2. CDR1 and CDR2 from the germline V gene are SGHTA and FQGNSA. V lost 5 bases and J lost 5; bases outside the gene matches: 9. The CDR3 is made up of 15 amino acids. Here the CDR3 DNA reads TGTGCCAGCAGCCAACGAACCGGGACTAGCGACGAGCAGTACTTC. Encoded protein: CASSQRTGTSDEQYF.

J is TRBJ2-7 and V is TRBV5-1; 11 nucleotides align to TRBD2. Germline values: CDR1 SGHRS, CDR2 YFSETQ. V shed 6 bases and J 4 bases; nucleotides not matched to a gene: 9. The CDR3 totals 15 residues. In nucleotides, the CDR3 is TGCGCCAGCAACCGTTTTAGCGGGGGGGCTTACGAGCAGTACTTC. Translated, it gives CASNRFSGGAYEQYF.

The chain combines TRBV5-1 with TRBJ2-1, with 10 bases aligning to TRBD2. Germline V lookup: CDR1 SGHRS, CDR2 YFSETQ. V lost 6 bases and J lost 3; bases outside the gene matches: 9. The CDR3 runs 16 residues. The DNA for the CDR3 is TGCGCCAGCACCACCGGGACTAGCGCCGGCTACAATGAGCAGTTCTTC. Translation gives CASTTGTSAGYNEQFF.

This clone was found once. In DNA, the CDR3 is TGTGCCTGGAGTGGGGGACAGGGGGAGACCCAGTACTTC. The encoded protein is CAWSGGQGETQYF. The chain joins TRBV30 to TRBJ2-5; the match to TRBD1 covers 10 bases. The J segment lost 5 bases and the V segment lost 1 base, leaving 1 base of the junction unmatched. The CDR3 runs to 13 residues. Germline V lookup: CDR1 GTSNPN, CDR2 SVGIG (reference sequence).

The J gene is TRBJ2-2, the V gene TRBV6-1; 9 bases are shared with TRBD2. The CDR3 covers 13 residues. Trimming at V came to 8 bases and at J to 6 bases, leaving 4 bases not matched to a gene. CDR1 is MNHNS, CDR2 SASEGT, per germline. The CDR3 loop reads CASRGGAAGELFF. The CDR3 region has the DNA TGTGCCAGCCGCGGGGGGGCCGCCGGGGAGCTGTTTTTT.

The chain uses TRBV11-2 and TRBJ1-2, with TRBD1 identical over 7 bases. The CDR3 is made up of 12 amino acids. V trimming: 5 bases; J trimming: 8 bases; junction bases outside the gene matches: 5. Germline CDR1 reads SGHAT; CDR2 reads FQNNGV. For the CDR3, the DNA is TGTGCCAGCAGCCTGGGACAGATAGGCTACACCTTC. It codes for CASSLGQIGYTF.

In this sample, this clone turned up a few times. The CDR3 nucleotides read TGCAGCTCTTCCGGGAGGAACACCGGGGAGCTGTTTTTT. It translates to CSSSGRNTGELFF. This chain joins TRBV29-1 and TRBJ2-2; TRBD2 might be the D (6 bases). The CDR3 runs to 13 residues. V was pared by 8 bases and J by 1 base, with 11 bases between. Germline V gene sequence: CDR1 SQVTM, CDR2 ANQGSEA.

V is TRBV4-3 and J is TRBJ2-7; 7 nucleotides match TRBD1. V lost 3 bases and J lost 0; bases outside the gene matches: 8. The CDR3 sequence is 16 residues long. Germline loops: CDR1 LGHNA, CDR2 YSLEER. DNA for the CDR3: TGCGCCAGCAGCCAGCGTTTACAGGGGAGCTCCTACGAGCAGTACTTC. Translating gives CASSQRLQGSSYEQYF.

V gene TRBV27 combines with J gene TRBJ1-3; unclear D gene. Germline values: CDR1 MNHEY, CDR2 SMNVEV (reference sequence). This CDR3 contains 15 residues. V dropped 11 bases and J dropped 0 bases, with 17 bases sitting between them. The CDR3 reads CAGLRRLSSGNTIYF. The DNA for the CDR3 is TGTGCCGGACTCCGGCGGCTTAGCTCTGGAAACACCATATATTTT.

This clone was counted only a few times. The rearrangement uses TRBV2 and TRBJ1-1; TRBD1 agrees at 9 bases. Germline CDR1 SNHLY, CDR2 FYNNEI. V shed 6 bases and J 2 bases; nucleotides not matched to a gene: 4. This CDR3 is built from 14 residues. The CDR3 DNA reads as TGTGCCAGCAGGTCACAGGGGGCTAACACTGAAGCTTTCTTT. Translating gives CASRSQGANTEAFF.

The chain has TRBV28 and TRBJ2-1; D not resolved. With 5 bases removed from V and 0 bases from J, the gap between germline ends came to 11 bases. The CDR3 extends over 15 amino acids. Looked up from germline, CDR1 is MDHEN and CDR2 is SYDVKM. The CDR3 here is CASSLSGSSYNEQFF. The CDR3 coding sequence is TGTGCCAGCAGTCTGTCAGGAAGCTCCTACAATGAGCAGTTCTTC. Looking up the rest from reference TRBV28 and TRBJ2-1 gives the full variable domain: DVKVTQSSRYLVKRTGEKVFLECVQDMDHENMFWYRQDPGLGLRLIYFSYDVKMKEKGDIPEGYSVSREKKERFSLILESASTNQTSMYLCASSLSGSSYNEQFFGPGTRLTVL.

V is TRBV25-1 and J is TRBJ1-6; D ambiguous. The CDR3 consists of 12 residues. Per germline, CDR1 MGHDK and CDR2 SYGVNS. V was clipped by 3 bases and J by 8 bases, with 5 bases between them. CDR3 coding DNA: TGTGCCAGCAGTGATCCCGATTCACCCCTCCACTTT. Translation gives CASSDPDSPLHF. Full variable domain (outside the CDR3, taken from reference TRBV25-1 and TRBJ1-6): EADIYQTPRYLVIGTGKKITLECSQTMGHDKMYWYQQDPGMELHLIHYSYGVNSTEKGDLSSESTVSRIRTEHFPLTLESARPSHTSQYLCASSDPDSPLHFGNGTRLTVT.

This rearrangement joins TRBV7-8 to TRBJ2-3; 8 bases match TRBD2. This CDR3 is built from 15 residues. With 5 bases clipped from V and 2 bases from J, the junction kept 6 bases outside the gene matches. CDR1 and CDR2 from the germline V gene are SGHVS and FQNEAQ. The CDR3 DNA reads as TGTGCCAGCAGCAATACGGGGGGGATCACAGATACGCAGTATTTT. As protein: CASSNTGGITDTQYF.